The 22 T cell receptor beta chains reported below all come from one sample, sequenced in a study of blood T cell repertoires in COVID-19 (dated by TCRdb to the early 2020s). The protocol used for the library was the immunoSEQ multiplex PCR assay. TCRdb retrieved this table from immuneACCESS and kept in-frame rearrangements only. Not all clones are present; in checked studies, unresolved V genes account for under half, and no reason is known for the remainder. The sample table holds about 200,000 clones, of which around 80% were seen once. The ten largest clones capture approximately 15% of the sample. Material: peripheral blood. The receptors come from a man aged 45-65 years who had recovered from COVID-19.

The sample holds one count of this clone. The chain couples TRBV7-2 to TRBJ1-4; TRBD1 agrees at 8 bases. After removal of 4 bases from V and 7 bases from J, the junction contained 8 bases not matched to a gene. CDR1 and CDR2 (germline): SGHTA, FQGNSA. The CDR3 extends over 15 amino acids. Here the CDR3 DNA reads TGTGCCAGCAGCTCACGGACAGGGCGTAGTGAAAAACTGTTTTTT. This gives the protein CASSSRTGRSEKLFF.

This clone was found once. This sequence joins TRBV6-5 and TRBJ2-7; possible D gene TRBD2, 7 bases. From germline, CDR1 is MNHEY and CDR2 SVGAGI. The CDR3 spans 13 residues. V was cut by 8 bases and J by 5 bases, with 16 bases left in between. The chain's CDR3 is CASLGGGADEQYF. As DNA, the CDR3 is TGTGCCAGCTTGGGTGGGGGGGCTGACGAGCAGTACTTC.

The chain recombines TRBV7-2 with TRBJ1-5, with D perhaps TRBD1 (5 bases). This CDR3 has 15 amino acids. The germline V gene encodes CDR1 SGHTA and CDR2 FQGNSA. The V end lost 5 bases, the J end lost 0 bases, and 11 bases lay between the germline ends. The CDR3 coding sequence is TGTGCCAGCAGCACCGACAGCTATAGCAATCAGCCCCAGCATTTT. This gives the protein CASSTDSYSNQPQHF.

The rearrangement uses TRBV10-2 and TRBJ2-3, with D possibly matching TRBD2 (6 bases). Germline CDR1 WSHSY, CDR2 SAAADI. This CDR3 contains 14 residues. Trimming cost V 5 bases and J 0 bases, with 9 bases left between them. The CDR3 is CASSWGVSTDTQYF. The DNA of the CDR3 is TGCGCCAGCAGTTGGGGGGTTAGCACAGATACGCAGTATTTT.

This chain joins TRBV10-2 and TRBJ1-2; tentatively, D is TRBD1 (6 bases). This CDR3 has 15 residues. Germline V gives CDR1 WSHSY, CDR2 SAAADI. V was pared by 3 bases and J by 8 bases, with 19 bases between. The CDR3: CASSETGIGSRGYTF. CDR3 DNA sequence: TGCGCCAGCAGTGAAACAGGGATTGGGTCTCGCGGCTACACCTTC.

This rearrangement joins TRBV7-2 to TRBJ2-7; TRBD2 agrees at 7 bases. Trimming removed 6 bases from V and 2 bases from J; junction bases left unmatched: 7. CDR1 is SGHTA and CDR2 is FQGNSA in the germline V gene. The CDR3 extends over 14 amino acids. This chain's CDR3 is CASRRSGNTYEQYF. CDR3 nucleotides: TGTGCCAGCAGGCGGAGCGGGAACACCTACGAGCAGTACTTC. Combining the CDR3 with reference TRBV7-2 and TRBJ2-7 gives the whole variable domain GAGVSQSPSNKVTEKGKDVELRCDPISGHTALYWYRQSLGQGLEFLIYFQGNSAPDKSGLPSDRFSAERTGGSVSTLTIQRTQQEDSAVYLCASRRSGNTYEQYFGPGTRLTVT.

This chain connects TRBV13 to TRBJ2-3; TRBD2 agrees at 11 bases. The germline V gene has CDR1 PRHDT and CDR2 FYEKMQ (reference sequence). The CDR3 totals 18 residues. V lost 0 bases, J lost 3 bases, and 8 bases stayed unmatched. CDR3 sequence (DNA): TGTGCCAGCAGCTTAGGCCTTCGGCTAGCGGGAGGTACAGATACGCAGTATTTT. Protein sequence: CASSLGLRLAGGTDTQYF.

On this clone: Other DNA sequences in this sample translate to the same CDR3. This rearrangement joins TRBV5-1 to TRBJ2-7, with a weak D call TRBD2 (5 bases). From germline, CDR1 is SGHRS and CDR2 YFSETQ. The CDR3 length is 13 residues. Trimming removed 0 bases from V and 3 bases from J, with 7 bases in between. In nucleotides, the CDR3 is TGCGCCAGCAGCTTGGGGAGGAACTACGAGCAGTACTTC. As protein: CASSLGRNYEQYF.

This rearrangement joins TRBV4-2 to TRBJ1-1; D is uncertain. This CDR3 spans 15 amino acids. Germline V lookup: CDR1 LGHNA, CDR2 YNFKEQ. V was trimmed by 0 bases and J by 4 bases, leaving 12 bases between them. CDR3 bases: TGTGCCAGCAGCCAAGATTCTCAGCGCCCCACTGAAGCTTTCTTT. As protein: CASSQDSQRPTEAFF.

This chain links TRBV18 with TRBJ2-1; 7 nucleotides match TRBD2. The trim removed 3 bases at V and 8 bases at J, leaving 10 bases unmatched. The CDR3 covers 15 residues. Germline CDR1 reads KGHSH; CDR2 reads LQKENI. The CDR3 nucleotides read TGTGCCAGCTCACCCCTTCGTGGGAGGGCCCATGAGCAGTTCTTC. This gives the protein CASSPLRGRAHEQFF.

This chain links TRBV10-3 with TRBJ2-5; maybe TRBD1 (6 bases). This CDR3 comprises 13 residues. Germline V gene data show CDR1 as ENHRY and CDR2 as SYGVKD. Trimming cost V 4 bases and J 2 bases, with 8 bases left between them. CDR3 protein: CAISGTEQETQYF. Here the CDR3 DNA reads TGTGCCATCAGTGGGACAGAACAAGAGACCCAGTACTTC.

The chain uses TRBV28 and TRBJ1-5; possible D gene TRBD1, 6 bases. CDR1 MDHEN and CDR2 SYDVKM come from the germline V gene. The CDR3 spans 14 residues. V was pared by 3 bases and J by 6 bases, with 12 bases between. The CDR3 DNA follows: TGTGCCAGCAGTTTGCAGGGGCGTAGTCAGCCCCAGCATTTT. The encoded protein is CASSLQGRSQPQHF.

The chain is built from TRBV2 and TRBJ1-1, with 7 bases matching TRBD1. Germline CDR1 and CDR2: SNHLY and FYNNEI. There are 13 residues in the CDR3. V was pared by 6 bases and J by 4 bases, with 5 bases of the junction left unmatched. The DNA of the CDR3 is TGTGCCAGCAGAGAGTCAGGGGGCACTGAAGCTTTCTTT. Amino acids: CASRESGGTEAFF.

V gene TRBV15 combines with J gene TRBJ1-1; D ambiguous. V was shortened by 1 base and J by 1 base, with 10 bases between the two germline ends. Germline CDR1 reads LNHNV; CDR2 reads YYDKDF (reference sequence). This CDR3 region has 15 residues. CDR3 sequence reads: CATSRAITENTEAFF. The DNA for the CDR3 is TGTGCCACCAGCAGAGCGATTACAGAGAACACTGAAGCTTTCTTT.

This chain joins TRBV3-1 (or the pseudogene TRBV3-2) and TRBJ1-4, with no clear D. The CDR3 runs to 15 residues. In germline, CDR1 is LGHDT, CDR2 YNNKEL (reference sequence). V was trimmed by 0 bases and J by 6 bases, leaving 11 bases between them. The CDR3 loop is CASSQEAGRYEKLFF. CDR3 in DNA: TGTGCCAGCAGCCAAGAGGCGGGAAGGTATGAAAAACTGTTTTTT.

The chain uses TRBV6-2 or TRBV6-3 and TRBJ2-1; the match to TRBD2 covers 12 bases. The J segment lost 3 bases and the V segment lost 6 bases, leaving 9 bases of the junction unmatched. The CDR3 sequence is 17 residues long. CDR1 and CDR2 (germline): MNHEY, SVGEGT. CDR3 nucleotide sequence: TGTGCCAGCAGCGGGTCTAGCGGGAGGGGGTTCTACAATGAGCAGTTCTTC. The encoded protein is CASSGSSGRGFYNEQFF.

This clone has ten or more counts. This chain links TRBV10-3 with TRBJ2-6, with D unresolved. V was trimmed by 3 bases and J by 2 bases, leaving 5 bases between them. In germline, CDR1 is ENHRY, CDR2 SYGVKD. The CDR3 totals 14 residues. In nucleotides, the CDR3 is TGTGCCATCAGTGACGGAGCTGGGGCCAACGTCCTGACTTTC. Translated: CAISDGAGANVLTF.

This clone was found a few times. This rearrangement joins TRBV7-2 to TRBJ1-6; D may be TRBD1 (5 bases). The germline CDR1 and CDR2 sequences are SGHTA and FQGNSA. The CDR3 is made up of 15 amino acids. V was shortened by 5 bases and J by 2 bases, with 10 bases between the two germline ends. CDR3 loop: CASSGGTTYNSPLHF. The CDR3 region has the DNA TGTGCCAGCAGCGGAGGGACCACCTATAATTCACCCCTCCACTTT. Combining the CDR3 with reference TRBV7-2 and TRBJ1-6 gives the whole variable domain GAGVSQSPSNKVTEKGKDVELRCDPISGHTALYWYRQSLGQGLEFLIYFQGNSAPDKSGLPSDRFSAERTGGSVSTLTIQRTQQEDSAVYLCASSGGTTYNSPLHFGNGTRLTVT.

The J gene is TRBJ1-1, the V gene TRBV11-2, with D possibly being TRBD1 (5 bases). Germline values: CDR1 SGHAT, CDR2 FQNNGV. This CDR3 region has 16 residues. V was clipped by 5 bases and J by 0 bases, with 16 bases between them. For the CDR3, the DNA is TGTGCCAGCAGCCAACACACCAACAGGATGAACACTGAAGCTTTCTTT. This sequence encodes CASSQHTNRMNTEAFF. The whole variable domain, filled in from reference TRBV11-2 and TRBJ1-1, reads EAGVAQSPRYKIIEKRQSVAFWCNPISGHATLYWYQQILGQGPKLLIQFQNNGVVDDSQLPKDRFSAERLKGVDSTLKIQPAKLEDSAVYLCASSQHTNRMNTEAFFGQGTRLTVV.

The genes are TRBV5-1 and TRBJ2-2; 7 bases map to TRBD2. Germline V gene lookup returns CDR1 SGHRS and CDR2 YFSETQ. V lost 4 bases, J lost 1 base, and 7 bases stayed unmatched. The CDR3 has 16 amino acids. The CDR3 nucleotides are TGCGCCAGCAGCCCCAACGGACTAGTGAACACCGGGGAGCTGTTTTTT. This sequence encodes CASSPNGLVNTGELFF.

The rearrangement joins TRBV30 to TRBJ2-7; the D gene is possibly TRBD2 (5 bases). Germline CDR1 reads GTSNPN; CDR2 reads SVGIG (reference sequence). This CDR3 comprises 14 residues. Trimming cost V 1 base and J 6 bases, with 16 bases left between them. The DNA for the CDR3 is TGTGCCTGGAGTGGAGGAGACTACCTTGGCGAGCAGTACTTC. Its translation: CAWSGGDYLGEQYF.

The V gene is TRBV28, the J gene TRBJ2-3, with D perhaps TRBD1 (5 bases). CDR1 is MDHEN and CDR2 is SYDVKM in the germline V gene. The CDR3 runs 13 residues. Deletions cut 8 bases from V and 4 bases from J, with 13 bases between. CDR3 region: CASSSAGPDTQYF. For the CDR3, the DNA is TGTGCCAGCTCCTCCGCAGGGCCAGATACGCAGTATTTT.